This T cell receptor (beta chain) was identified during a study of blood T cell repertoires in COVID-19. Overall study context: Samples of COVID-19 (acute and convalescent) were obtained from the United States, Italy and Spain.

Assay: immunoSEQ multiplex PCR; the TCRdb copy retains only in-frame clones and omits some. The table has approximately 78,000 clones, 88% seen once; the top ten hold around 30%. Sequenced sample: peripheral blood. The sequence was collected from a man aged 45-65 years with acute or convalescent COVID-19.

The CDR3 DNA reads TGTGCCAGCAGCCACCAGGGACAGGGGGCAAATTCACCCCTCCACTTT. Protein sequence: CASSHQGQGANSPLHF. The chain carries TRBV3-1 (or the pseudogene TRBV3-2) and TRBJ1-6, with 12 positions matching TRBD1. The CDR3 runs 16 residues. Looked up from germline, CDR1 is LGHDT and CDR2 is YNNKEL (reference sequence). V dropped 3 bases and J dropped 7; count of bases not matched to a gene: 4.